The rows below give T cell receptor beta chains drawn from one sample of a study of blood T cell repertoires in COVID-19. Repertoires were generated with immunoSEQ multiplex PCR, while TCRdb's copy carries only in-frame clones and drops some. The repertoire holds 150,000 to 200,000 clones, approximately 90% seen once, with about 4.9% in the top ten. The sequencing input was peripheral blood. These receptors came from a man between 18 and 35 years old with COVID-19, enrolled during active disease. The CDR3 runs from the conserved cysteine through the conserved F or W. Fields, in order: clone size, J gene, D gene, V gene, CDR3 protein. The D gene is left open where the match is weak. Only some rows state a clone size, as once, few, many or a class for expanded clones.

>NA|TRBJ1-6|NA|TRBV25-1
CASSDSQGRSPLHF
>NA|TRBJ1-3|NA|TRBV5-1
CASSLGDSSGNTIYF
>NA|TRBJ1-5|TRBD1|TRBV19
CASSPGQRNQPQHF
>NA|TRBJ2-1|NA|TRBV24-1
CATSGLAEQFF
>NA|TRBJ1-5|TRBD1|TRBV6-1
CASSDSRQGPHSNQPQHF
>NA|TRBJ2-2|TRBD2|TRBV11-2
CASSLVWEGLVTGELFF
>NA|TRBJ2-7|NA|TRBV28
CASSLIRYEQYF
>NA|TRBJ2-7|NA|TRBV11-2
CASSLVGPHEQYF
>NA|TRBJ1-6|TRBD1|TRBV4-3
CASSQTGKGSPLHF
>NA|TRBJ2-7|TRBD1|TRBV7-9
CASSLPTGEGSYEQYF
>NA|TRBJ1-2|NA|TRBV7-2
CASSAGEGRGGYTF
>NA|TRBJ2-7|TRBD2|TRBV4-3
CASSQDLGSSGAAYEQYF
>NA|TRBJ2-7|TRBD2|TRBV5-4
CASSPNPGLAGVREQYF
>NA|TRBJ2-2|TRBD1|TRBV6-5
CASSRQGAGTGELFF
>NA|TRBJ2-1|NA|TRBV7-9
CASSFHVDGNEQFF
>NA|TRBJ1-2|TRBD1|TRBV28
CASSLGQTGAGYTF
>NA|TRBJ2-1|NA|TRBV18
CASSTTRSVYNEQFF
>few|TRBJ1-1|NA|TRBV28
CASSSRWEAFF
>NA|TRBJ2-7|TRBD1|TRBV5-1
CASSLDRAVYEQYF
>NA|TRBJ1-4|TRBD1|TRBV28
CAISGGTVNEKLLF
>NA|TRBJ2-7|NA|TRBV5-4
CASSGGRGSEQYF
>NA|TRBJ2-4|NA|TRBV28
CASSLLAGGGKFIQYF
>NA|TRBJ2-5|TRBD2|TRBV11-2
CASSFRGVQETQYF
>NA|TRBJ1-2|TRBD1|TRBV28
CASSLTGSLNYGYTF
>NA|TRBJ1-2|NA|TRBV18
CASSPTVLPNYGYTF
>NA|TRBJ2-7|NA|TRBV2
CASSGLSGYYEQYF
>NA|TRBJ1-5|TRBD1|TRBV6-5
CASSMTGSQPQHF
>NA|TRBJ2-7|TRBD1|TRBV7-2
CASSRGQEASEQYF
>NA|TRBJ2-1|NA|TRBV18
CASSPTSAYNEQFF
>NA|TRBJ1-1|NA|TRBV15
CATSSRGRGIEAFF
>once|TRBJ1-5|TRBD1|TRBV15
CATSRVPTDREPQPQHF
>NA|TRBJ1-2|TRBD1|TRBV18
CASSPGQGARGYTF
>few|TRBJ1-2|TRBD1|TRBV7-9
CASRSGGESVVGYTF
>NA|TRBJ2-2|NA|TRBV7-8
CASSLEKGVNTGELFF
>NA|TRBJ1-3|NA|TRBV5-6
CASSFFQGSSFSGNTIYF
>NA|TRBJ2-7|TRBD1|TRBV28
CAIKRDRGDEQYF
>NA|TRBJ2-2|TRBD2|TRBV27
CASLGLAGTGELFF
>NA|TRBJ2-7|TRBD2|TRBV10-3
CAISAVAGLYEQYF
>NA|TRBJ1-5|NA|TRBV6-5
CASSSARGWGNQPQHF
>NA|TRBJ2-3|NA|TRBV18
CASSPGAGSADTQYF
>NA|TRBJ1-2|NA|TRBV28
CASSQTGWGYTF
>NA|TRBJ1-4|NA|TRBV25-1
CASSDTWGEKLLF
>NA|TRBJ2-1|NA|TRBV3-1/TRBV3-2
CASSQETGTKGSSSSYNEQFF
>NA|TRBJ2-7|TRBD2|TRBV6-2/TRBV6-3
CASSPFSGRGWYEQYF
>NA|TRBJ2-7|TRBD2|TRBV7-7
CASSLDFSGSIHEQYF
>NA|TRBJ2-1|TRBD2|TRBV27
CASSLLAGDEQFF
>NA|TRBJ2-5|TRBD1|TRBV7-7
CASSSNRGPQETQYF
>NA|TRBJ1-2|TRBD1|TRBV29-1
CSASGGEGNYGYTF